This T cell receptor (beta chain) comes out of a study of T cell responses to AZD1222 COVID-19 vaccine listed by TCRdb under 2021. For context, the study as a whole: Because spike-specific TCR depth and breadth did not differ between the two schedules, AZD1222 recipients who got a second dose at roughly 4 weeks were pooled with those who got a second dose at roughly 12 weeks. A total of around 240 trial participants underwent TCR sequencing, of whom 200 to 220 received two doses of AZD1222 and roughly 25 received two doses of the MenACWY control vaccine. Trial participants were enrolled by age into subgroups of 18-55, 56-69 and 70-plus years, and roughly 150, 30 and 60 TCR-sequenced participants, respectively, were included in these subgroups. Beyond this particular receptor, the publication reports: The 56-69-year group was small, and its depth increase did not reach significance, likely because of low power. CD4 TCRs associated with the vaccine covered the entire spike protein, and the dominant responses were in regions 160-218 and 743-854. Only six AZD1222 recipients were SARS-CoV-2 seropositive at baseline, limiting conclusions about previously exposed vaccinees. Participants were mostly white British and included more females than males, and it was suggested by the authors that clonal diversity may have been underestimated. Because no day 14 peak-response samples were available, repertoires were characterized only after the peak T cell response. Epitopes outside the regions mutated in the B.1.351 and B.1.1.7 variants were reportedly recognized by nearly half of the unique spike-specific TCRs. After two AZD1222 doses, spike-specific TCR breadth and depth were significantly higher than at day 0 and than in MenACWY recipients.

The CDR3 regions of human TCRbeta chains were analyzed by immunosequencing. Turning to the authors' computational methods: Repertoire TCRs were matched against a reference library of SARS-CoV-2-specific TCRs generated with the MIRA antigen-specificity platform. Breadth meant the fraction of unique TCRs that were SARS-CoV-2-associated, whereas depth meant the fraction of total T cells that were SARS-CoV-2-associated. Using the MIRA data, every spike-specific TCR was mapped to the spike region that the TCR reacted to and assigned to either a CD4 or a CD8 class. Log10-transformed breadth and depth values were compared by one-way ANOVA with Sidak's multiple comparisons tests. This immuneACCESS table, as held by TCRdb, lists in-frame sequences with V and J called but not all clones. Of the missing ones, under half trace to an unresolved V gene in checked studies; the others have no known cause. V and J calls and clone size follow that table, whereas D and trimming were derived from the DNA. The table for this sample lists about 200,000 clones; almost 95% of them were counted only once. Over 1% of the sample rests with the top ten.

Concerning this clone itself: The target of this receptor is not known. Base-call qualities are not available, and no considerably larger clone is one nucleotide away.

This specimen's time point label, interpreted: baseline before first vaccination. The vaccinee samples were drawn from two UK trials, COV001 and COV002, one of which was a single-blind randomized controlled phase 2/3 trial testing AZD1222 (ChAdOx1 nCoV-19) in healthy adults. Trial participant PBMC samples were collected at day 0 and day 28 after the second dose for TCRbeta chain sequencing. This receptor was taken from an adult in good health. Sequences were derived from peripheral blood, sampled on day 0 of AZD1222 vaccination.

The CDR3 region: CASTSGSDTQYF. The sequence in DNA is TGTGCCAGTACCTCAGGGTCAGATACGCAGTATTTT. This chain joins TRBV27 to TRBJ2-3; TRBD1 is a possible D gene, resting on 5 matching bases. Cut back by 9 bases and 4 bases, the V and J ends lie 11 bases apart. For CDR1 and CDR2, the germline V gene (reference sequence) lists MNHEY and SMNVEV. The CDR3 numbers 12 residues from cysteine through phenylalanine. CDR3 DNA only is kept here, 36 bases in frame from base 1.